This TCR beta chain appears in the sequencing data of a study of identical twins. As regards this clonotype: Its antigen is unidentified.

Healthy Caucasians made up all donors. The study, taken as a whole, reports: Monozygotic twin pairs showed more out-of-frame TCR alpha sharing than models estimated. Abundant beta clonotypes from cord blood bore fewer insertions; memory repertoires lacked this pattern.

Unique molecular identifiers were present on cDNA, and template switching added a universal primer site. TCRdb fed the 5' RACE reads into MiXCR, producing one record per CDR3 protein. The table has approximately 300,000 distinct CDR3 sequences, roughly 10% seen once. Trimming pared 0 bases from V and 1 base from J, leaving 4 bases between. This CDR3 is built from 14 residues. Per germline, CDR1 KGHDR and CDR2 SFDVKD. In addition, the sample was reused for a study of yellow fever vaccine responses in identical twins.

V usage is TRBV24-1 and J usage is TRBJ2-3, with D uncertain. Sequences were obtained from CD8+ T cells sorted from blood. The clonotype comes from a woman younger than 30 in good health. Written as DNA, the CDR3 is TGTGCCACCAGTGATTTGGACGGCACAGATACGCAGTATTTT. Translation: CATSDLDGTDTQYF.